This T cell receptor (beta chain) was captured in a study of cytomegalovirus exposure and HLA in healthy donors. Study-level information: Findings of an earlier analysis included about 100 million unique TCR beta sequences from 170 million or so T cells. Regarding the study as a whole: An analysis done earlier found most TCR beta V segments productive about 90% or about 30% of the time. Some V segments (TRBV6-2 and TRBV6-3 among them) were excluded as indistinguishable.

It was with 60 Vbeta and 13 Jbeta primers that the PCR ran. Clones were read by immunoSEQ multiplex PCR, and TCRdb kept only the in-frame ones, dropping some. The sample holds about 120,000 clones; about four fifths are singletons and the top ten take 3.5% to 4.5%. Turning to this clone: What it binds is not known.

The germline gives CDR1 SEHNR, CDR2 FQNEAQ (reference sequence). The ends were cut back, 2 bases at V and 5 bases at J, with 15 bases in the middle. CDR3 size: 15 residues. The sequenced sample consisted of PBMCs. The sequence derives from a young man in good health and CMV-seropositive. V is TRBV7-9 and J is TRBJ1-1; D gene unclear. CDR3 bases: TGTGCCAGCAGCTTACAGTGGGGAGTGTTAACTGAAGCTTTCTTT. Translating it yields CASSLQWGVLTEAFF.